The 6 T cell receptor beta chains below were found in one sample sequenced in a study of T cells in localized non-small cell lung cancer (dated by TCRdb to 2018 to 2021). To prepare the library, the immunoSEQ multiplex PCR assay was applied. In TCRdb, the immuneACCESS table is reduced to in-frame sequences with V and J assigned. These tables do not hold every clone; where another copy was compared, an unresolved V gene accounts for under half, and the others remain unexplained. The sample data list fewer than 30,000 clones, and approximately 90% of these were observed just once. The ten biggest clones cover over 13% of the sample. This specimen consisted of peripheral blood, obtained before any cancer treatment. The receptors here all came from a female donor aged 60 or older with stage II squamous cell lung carcinoma.

The chain joins TRBV5-1 to TRBJ2-3, with a weak D call TRBD2 (5 bases). CDR1 is SGHRS, CDR2 YFSETQ, per germline. This CDR3 contains 14 residues. Deletions cut 2 bases from V and 4 bases from J, with 11 bases between. The CDR3 sequence is CASSLMDFPDTQYF. The DNA of the CDR3 is TGCGCCAGCAGCTTAATGGACTTTCCAGATACGCAGTATTTT. The complete variable domain, with remaining parts taken from reference TRBV5-1 and TRBJ2-3, reads KAGVTQTPRYLIKTRGQQVTLSCSPISGHRSVSWYQQTPGQGLQFLFEYFSETQRNKGNFPGRFSGRQFSNSRSEMNVSTLELGDSALYLCASSLMDFPDTQYFGPGTRLTVL.

V and J are TRBV28 and TRBJ2-5; 11 bases map to TRBD1. Trimming took 2 bases from V and 5 from J; bases not matched to a gene: 4. Germline CDR1 MDHEN, CDR2 SYDVKM. The CDR3 is 15 residues long. The chain's CDR3 is CASSLPGTGGETQYF. The CDR3 DNA reads TGTGCCAGCAGTTTACCCGGGACAGGGGGGGAGACCCAGTACTTC. The variable domain in full, with the rest retrieved from reference TRBV28 and TRBJ2-5, is DVKVTQSSRYLVKRTGEKVFLECVQDMDHENMFWYRQDPGLGLRLIYFSYDVKMKEKGDIPEGYSVSREKKERFSLILESASTNQTSMYLCASSLPGTGGETQYFGPGTRLLVL.

The chain links TRBV30 to TRBJ2-5; tentative D call: TRBD2 (6 bases). The V gene's germline CDR1 is GTSNPN and CDR2 SVGIG (reference sequence). Trimming cost V 5 bases and J 4 bases, with 11 bases left between them. The CDR3 totals 12 residues. CDR3 nucleotide sequence: TGTGCCTGGGGCGGGGAGGCAGAGACCCAGTACTTC. Amino acid sequence: CAWGGEAETQYF.

This chain links TRBV29-1 with TRBJ1-5; 8 bases are a match to TRBD1. The CDR3 has 12 residues. V was pared by 6 bases and J by 4 bases, with 2 bases of the junction left unmatched. Germline loops: CDR1 SQVTM, CDR2 ANQGSEA. The CDR3 loop reads CSVRQGNQPQHF. CDR3 in DNA: TGCAGCGTCCGACAGGGGAATCAGCCCCAGCATTTT.

V usage is TRBV5-1 and J usage is TRBJ2-6; D is unresolved. CDR3 size: 14 residues. Trimming took off 1 base at V and 2 bases at J, with 4 bases between the two ends. Looked up from germline, CDR1 is SGHRS and CDR2 is YFSETQ. The CDR3 reads CASSLNTGANVLTF. The CDR3 bases are TGCGCCAGCAGCTTGAACACTGGGGCCAACGTCCTGACTTTC. Combining the CDR3 with reference TRBV5-1 and TRBJ2-6 gives the whole variable domain KAGVTQTPRYLIKTRGQQVTLSCSPISGHRSVSWYQQTPGQGLQFLFEYFSETQRNKGNFPGRFSGRQFSNSRSEMNVSTLELGDSALYLCASSLNTGANVLTFGAGSRLTVL.

The chain carries TRBV5-6 and TRBJ2-5; tentative D call: TRBD1 (7 bases). Judging by the DNA end, TRBJ2-7 fits better; the J call may be wrong. The CDR3 is 13 residues long. Germline V gene lookup returns CDR1 SGHDT and CDR2 YYEEEE. CDR3 in amino acids: CASSRGTDYEQYF. The CDR3, as DNA: TGTGCCAGCAGCCGGGGGACAGACTACGAGCAGTACTTC.